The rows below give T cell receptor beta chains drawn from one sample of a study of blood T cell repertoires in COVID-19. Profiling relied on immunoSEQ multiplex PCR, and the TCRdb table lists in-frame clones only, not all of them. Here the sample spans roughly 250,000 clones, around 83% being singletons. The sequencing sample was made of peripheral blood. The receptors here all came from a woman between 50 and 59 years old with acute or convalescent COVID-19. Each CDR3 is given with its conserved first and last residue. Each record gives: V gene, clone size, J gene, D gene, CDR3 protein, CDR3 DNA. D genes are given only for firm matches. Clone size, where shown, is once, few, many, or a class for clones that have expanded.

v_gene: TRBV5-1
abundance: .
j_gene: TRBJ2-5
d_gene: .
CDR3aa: CASTRQGGETQYF
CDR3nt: TGCGCCAGCACCCGTCAGGGTGGGGAGACCCAGTACTTC

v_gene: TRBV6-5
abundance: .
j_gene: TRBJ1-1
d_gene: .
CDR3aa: CASILNTEAFF
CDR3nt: TGTGCCAGCATCTTGAACACTGAAGCTTTCTTT

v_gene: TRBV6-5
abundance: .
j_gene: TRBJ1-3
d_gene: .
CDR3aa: CASKTRQAGNTIYF
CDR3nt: TGTGCCAGCAAAACAAGACAAGCCGGAAACACCATATATTTT

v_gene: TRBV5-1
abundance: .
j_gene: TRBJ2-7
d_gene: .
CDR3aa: CASSLLDRTTYEQYF
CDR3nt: TGCGCCAGCAGCTTGTTAGACAGAACCACCTACGAGCAGTACTTC

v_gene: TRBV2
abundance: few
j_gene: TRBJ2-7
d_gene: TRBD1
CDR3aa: CASSLRGPLEQYF
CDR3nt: TGTGCCAGCAGTCTCAGGGGGCCCCTCGAGCAGTACTTC

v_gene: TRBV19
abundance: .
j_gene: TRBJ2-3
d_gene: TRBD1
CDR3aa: CASSLDRADTQYF
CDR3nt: TGTGCCAGTAGTTTGGACAGGGCAGATACGCAGTATTTT

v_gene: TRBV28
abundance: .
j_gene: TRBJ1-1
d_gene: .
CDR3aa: CASSLLGAGKAFF
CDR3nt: TGTGCCAGCAGTTTATTGGGGGCTGGAAAAGCTTTCTTT

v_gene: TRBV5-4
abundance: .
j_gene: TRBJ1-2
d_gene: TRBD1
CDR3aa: CASSASPGQGDYTF
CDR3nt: TGTGCCAGCAGCGCATCACCGGGACAGGGGGACTACACCTTC

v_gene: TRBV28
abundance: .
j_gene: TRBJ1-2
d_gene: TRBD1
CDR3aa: CASRTPGQGYGYTF
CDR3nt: TGTGCCAGCAGAACCCCGGGACAGGGCTATGGCTACACCTTC

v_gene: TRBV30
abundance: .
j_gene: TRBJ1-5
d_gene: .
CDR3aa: CAWSVPGLYSNQPQHF
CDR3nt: TGTGCCTGGAGTGTACCGGGTCTGTATAGCAATCAGCCCCAGCATTTT

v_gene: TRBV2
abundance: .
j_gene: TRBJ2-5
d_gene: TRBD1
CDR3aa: CASSARGLQETQYF
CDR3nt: TGTGCCAGCAGCGCCAGGGGGTTGCAAGAGACCCAGTACTTC

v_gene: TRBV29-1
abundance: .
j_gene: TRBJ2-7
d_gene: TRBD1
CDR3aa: CSGDSDEQYF
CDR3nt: TGCAGCGGGGACAGCGACGAGCAGTACTTC

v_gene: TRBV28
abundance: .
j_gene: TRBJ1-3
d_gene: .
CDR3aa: CASIHRDEGNTIYF
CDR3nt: TGTGCCAGCATTCACAGGGATGAAGGAAACACCATATATTTT

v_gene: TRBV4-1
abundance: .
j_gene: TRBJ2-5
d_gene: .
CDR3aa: CASSQGELWETQYF
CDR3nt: TGCGCCAGCAGCCAAGGCGAGTTATGGGAGACCCAGTACTTC

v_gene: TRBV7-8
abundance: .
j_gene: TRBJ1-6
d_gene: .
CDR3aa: CASSREAGNSPLHF
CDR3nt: TGTGCCAGCAGCCGAGAGGCGGGAAATTCACCCCTCCACTTT

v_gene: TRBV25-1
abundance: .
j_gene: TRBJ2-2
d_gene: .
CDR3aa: CASSPKGQGFTGELFF
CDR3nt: TGTGCCAGCAGTCCGAAGGGTCAGGGGTTTACCGGGGAGCTGTTTTTT

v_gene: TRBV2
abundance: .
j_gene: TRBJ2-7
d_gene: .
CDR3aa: CASCATYEQYF
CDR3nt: TGTGCCAGTTGCGCCACTTACGAGCAGTACTTC

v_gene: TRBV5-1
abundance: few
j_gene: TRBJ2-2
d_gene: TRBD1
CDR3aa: CASTLDRANTGELFF
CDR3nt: TGCGCCAGCACCCTGGACAGGGCGAACACCGGGGAGCTGTTTTTT

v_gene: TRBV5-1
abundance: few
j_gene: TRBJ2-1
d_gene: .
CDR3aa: CASSLAGSRNEQFF
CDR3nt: TGCGCCAGCAGCTTGGCAGGCAGCCGCAATGAGCAGTTCTTC

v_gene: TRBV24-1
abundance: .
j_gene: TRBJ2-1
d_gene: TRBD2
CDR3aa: CATSDPSTSGRRNEQFF
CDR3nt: TGTGCCACCAGTGACCCGTCAACTAGCGGGAGGAGGAATGAGCAGTTCTTC

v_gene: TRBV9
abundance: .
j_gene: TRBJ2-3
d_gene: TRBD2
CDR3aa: CASSVDGRPDTQYF
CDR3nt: TGTGCCAGCAGCGTAGACGGGAGGCCAGATACGCAGTATTTT

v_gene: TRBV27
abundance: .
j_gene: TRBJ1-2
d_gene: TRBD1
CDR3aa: CASSSQGVDYGYTF
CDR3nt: TGTGCCAGCAGTTCTCAGGGGGTTGACTATGGCTACACCTTC

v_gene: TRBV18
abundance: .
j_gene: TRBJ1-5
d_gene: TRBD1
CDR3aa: CASSPIRRNQGDQPQHF
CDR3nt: TGTGCCAGCTCACCAATAAGGCGGAACCAGGGGGATCAGCCCCAGCATTTT

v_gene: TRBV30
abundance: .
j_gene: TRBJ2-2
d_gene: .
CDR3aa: CAANLPWTAGELFF
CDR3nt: TGTGCCGCGAACCTCCCCTGGACAGCCGGGGAGCTGTTTTTT

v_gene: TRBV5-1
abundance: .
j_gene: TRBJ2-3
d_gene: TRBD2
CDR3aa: CASSLSGDADTQYF
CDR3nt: TGCGCCAGCAGCCTAAGCGGGGATGCAGATACGCAGTATTTT

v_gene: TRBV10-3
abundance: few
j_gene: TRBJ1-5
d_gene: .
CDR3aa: CAISTGQPDQPQHF
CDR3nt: TGTGCCATCAGTACCGGACAGCCCGATCAGCCCCAGCATTTT

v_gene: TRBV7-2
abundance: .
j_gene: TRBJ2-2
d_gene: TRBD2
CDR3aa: CASSSYAGLAGGETGELFF
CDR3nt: TGTGCCAGCAGCTCTTACGCCGGACTAGCGGGGGGTGAGACCGGGGAGCTGTTTTTT

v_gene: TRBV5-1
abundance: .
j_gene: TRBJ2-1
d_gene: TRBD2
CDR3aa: CASSLGTSGYNEQFF
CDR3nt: TGCGCCAGCAGCCTAGGGACTAGCGGTTACAATGAGCAGTTCTTC

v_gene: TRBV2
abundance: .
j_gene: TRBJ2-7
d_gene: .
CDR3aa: CASSDGGESSYEQYF
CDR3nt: TGTGCCAGCAGTGACGGCGGGGAGAGCTCCTACGAGCAGTACTTC